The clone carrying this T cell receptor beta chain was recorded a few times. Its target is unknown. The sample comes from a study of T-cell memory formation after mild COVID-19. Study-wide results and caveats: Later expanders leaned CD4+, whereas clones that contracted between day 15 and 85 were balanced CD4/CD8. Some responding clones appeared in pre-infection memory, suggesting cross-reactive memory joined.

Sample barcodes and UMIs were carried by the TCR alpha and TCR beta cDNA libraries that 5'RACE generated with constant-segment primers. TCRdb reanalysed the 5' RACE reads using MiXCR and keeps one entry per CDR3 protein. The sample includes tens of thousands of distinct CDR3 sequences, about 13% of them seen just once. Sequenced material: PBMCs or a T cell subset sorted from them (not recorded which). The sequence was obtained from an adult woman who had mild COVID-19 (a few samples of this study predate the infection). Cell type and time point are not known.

Written as DNA, the CDR3 is TGTGCCAGCACCCTCAGAGACAGGGCCTACAATGAGCAGTTCTTC. It specifies CASTLRDRAYNEQFF. This chain connects TRBV7-9 to TRBJ2-1; 7 bases are shared with TRBD1. CDR1 and CDR2 (germline): SEHNR, FQNEAQ (reference sequence). The CDR3 has 15 residues. Trimming took 7 bases from V and 2 from J; bases not matched to a gene: 8.